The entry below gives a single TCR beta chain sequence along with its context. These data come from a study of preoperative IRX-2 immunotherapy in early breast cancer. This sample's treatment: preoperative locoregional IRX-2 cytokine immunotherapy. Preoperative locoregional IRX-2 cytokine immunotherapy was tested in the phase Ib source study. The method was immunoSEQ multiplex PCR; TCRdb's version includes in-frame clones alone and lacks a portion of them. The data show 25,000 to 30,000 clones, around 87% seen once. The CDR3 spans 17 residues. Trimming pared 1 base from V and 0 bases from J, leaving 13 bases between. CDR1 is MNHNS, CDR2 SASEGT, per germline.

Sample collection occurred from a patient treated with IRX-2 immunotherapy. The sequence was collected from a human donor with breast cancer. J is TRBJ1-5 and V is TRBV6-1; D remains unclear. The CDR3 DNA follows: TGTGCCAGCAGTGAAGGGGCAGCTTCTTATAGCAATCAGCCCCAGCATTTT. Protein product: CASSEGAASYSNQPQHF.